This T cell receptor (beta chain) was identified during a study of blood T cell repertoires in COVID-19. Across the study: Acute and convalescent COVID-19 samples came from the United States, Italy and Spain. In each case, the material was cDNA or gDNA derived from T cells, B-cell-depleted T cells, or PBMCs.

Germline loops: CDR1 SGDLS, CDR2 YYNGEE. With 4 bases removed from V and 5 bases from J, the gap between germline ends came to 18 bases. The CDR3 is 16 amino acids. Only in-frame clones appear in the TCRdb table, and some are missing; sequencing was by immunoSEQ multiplex PCR. In the table there are 80,000 or so clones, about nine tenths of which are singletons. The origin of this receptor is a woman aged 50 to 65 in a cohort sampled during active COVID-19. The chain employs TRBV9 and TRBJ2-2, with D possibly TRBD1 on 5 matching bases. Input material: peripheral blood. The CDR3 nucleotides are TGTGCCAGCAGCCACGACAGACAATATGTTACCGGGGAGCTGTTTTTT. Its translation: CASSHDRQYVTGELFF.